Included here is one TCR beta chain sequence, with context. The antigen is unknown. Germline CDR1 and CDR2: SQVTM and ANQGSEA. V was shortened by 5 bases and J by 9 bases, with 22 bases between the two germline ends. This CDR3 has 14 amino acids. The sample belongs to a study of cytomegalovirus exposure and HLA in healthy donors. Study-level background: Clustering assigned about 76% of the approximately 430 genotyped donors to the Caucasian-associated ancestry cluster. Study-level points and caveats: Most TCR beta V segments were productive about 90% or about 30% of the time in an earlier analysis. It was reported that TCR beta sequences correctly inferred the HLA-A and HLA-B alleles for most subjects. When presence/absence was analysed, sequencing depth was taken to be roughly uniform across donors.

PCR amplification relied on 60 Vbeta primers (plus 13 Jbeta primers). Libraries were prepared by immunoSEQ multiplex PCR; TCRdb keeps only in-frame clonotypes and omits some of them. The sample comprises fewer than 250,000 clones, about three quarters of which are singletons, and over 2% rests with the top ten. Sequenced sample: PBMCs. The sequence came from a young woman in good health and CMV-seropositive. V and J are TRBV29-1 and TRBJ1-1, with D possibly matching TRBD1 (6 bases). The CDR3 region has the DNA TGCAGCGTTTGGGGGGGGCCCGAAAGAGGGAAAGCTTTCTTT. Translated: CSVWGGPERGKAFF. Supplemented by reference TRBV29-1 and TRBJ1-1, the full variable domain reads SAVISQKPSRDICQRGTSLTIQCQVDSQVTMMFWYRQQPGQSLTLIATANQGSEATYESGFVIDKFPISRPNLTFSTLTVSNMSPEDSSIYLCSVWGGPERGKAFFGQGTRLTVV.